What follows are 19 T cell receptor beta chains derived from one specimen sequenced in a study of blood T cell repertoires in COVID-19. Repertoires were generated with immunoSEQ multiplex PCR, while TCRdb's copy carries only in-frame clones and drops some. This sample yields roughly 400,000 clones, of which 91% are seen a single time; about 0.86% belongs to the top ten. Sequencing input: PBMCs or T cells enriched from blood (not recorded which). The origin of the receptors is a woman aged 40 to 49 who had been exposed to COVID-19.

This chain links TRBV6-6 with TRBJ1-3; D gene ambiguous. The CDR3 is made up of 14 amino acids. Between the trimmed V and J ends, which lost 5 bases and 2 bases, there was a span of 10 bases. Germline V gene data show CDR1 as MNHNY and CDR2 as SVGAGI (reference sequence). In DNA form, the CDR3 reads TGTGCCAGCAGTCTCCGAGGAACTGGAAACACCATATATTTT. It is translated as CASSLRGTGNTIYF.

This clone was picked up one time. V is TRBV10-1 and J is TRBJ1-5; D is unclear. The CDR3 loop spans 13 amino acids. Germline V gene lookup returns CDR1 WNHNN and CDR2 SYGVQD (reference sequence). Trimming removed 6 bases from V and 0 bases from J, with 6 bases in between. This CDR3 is CASRPDSNQPQHF. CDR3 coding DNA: TGCGCCAGCAGACCAGATAGCAATCAGCCCCAGCATTTT.

The CDR3 region has the DNA TGTGCCAGCAGTAGAGAAAATTCACCCCTCCACTTT. The encoded protein is CASSRENSPLHF. This chain uses TRBV27 with TRBJ1-6, with D unclear. V lost 5 bases and J lost 7, with 6 bases in between. The CDR3 is made up of 12 amino acids. The germline V gene encodes CDR1 MNHEY and CDR2 SMNVEV (reference sequence).

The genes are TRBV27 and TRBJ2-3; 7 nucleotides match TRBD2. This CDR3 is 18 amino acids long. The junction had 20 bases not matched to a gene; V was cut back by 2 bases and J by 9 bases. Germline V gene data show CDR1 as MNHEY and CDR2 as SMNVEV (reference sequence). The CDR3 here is CASSLISPLGGTTRTQYF. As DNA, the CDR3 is TGTGCCAGCAGTTTAATCTCACCCCTGGGGGGGACGACAAGAACGCAGTATTTT.

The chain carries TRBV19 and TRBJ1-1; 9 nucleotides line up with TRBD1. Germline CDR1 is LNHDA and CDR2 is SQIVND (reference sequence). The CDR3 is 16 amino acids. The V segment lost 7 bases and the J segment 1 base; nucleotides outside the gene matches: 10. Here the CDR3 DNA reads TGTGCCAGTAAGATACAGGGGGCCACCCAGAACACTGAAGCTTTCTTT. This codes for CASKIQGATQNTEAFF.

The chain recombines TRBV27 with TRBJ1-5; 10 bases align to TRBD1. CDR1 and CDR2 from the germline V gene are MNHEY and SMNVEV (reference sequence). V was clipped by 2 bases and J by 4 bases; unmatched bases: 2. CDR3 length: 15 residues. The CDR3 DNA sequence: TGTGCCAGCAGTTTAAGGGGACAGGGGAATCAGCCCCAGCATTTT. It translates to CASSLRGQGNQPQHF.

CDR3 DNA: TGCGCCAGCAGCTCCCAGGGGGCCAATGAGCAGTTCTTC. This sequence encodes CASSSQGANEQFF. The chain carries TRBV5-1 and TRBJ2-1; the match to TRBD1 covers 8 bases. V trimming: 3 bases; J trimming: 6 bases; junction bases outside the gene matches: 2. The CDR3 sequence is 13 residues long. Germline V CDR1 and CDR2: SGHRS, YFSETQ.

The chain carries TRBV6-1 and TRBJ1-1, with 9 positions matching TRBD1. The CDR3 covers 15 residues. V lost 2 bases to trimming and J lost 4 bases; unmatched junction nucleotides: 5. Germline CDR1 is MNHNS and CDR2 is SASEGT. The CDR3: CASSESRTGATEAFF. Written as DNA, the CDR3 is TGTGCCAGCAGTGAATCCAGGACAGGGGCCACTGAAGCTTTCTTT.

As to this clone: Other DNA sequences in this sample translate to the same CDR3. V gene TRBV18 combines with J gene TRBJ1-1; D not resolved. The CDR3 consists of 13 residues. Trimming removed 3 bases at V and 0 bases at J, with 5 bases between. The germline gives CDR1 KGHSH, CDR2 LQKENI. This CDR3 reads CASSPTVNTEAFF. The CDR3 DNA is TGTGCCAGCTCACCTACAGTGAACACTGAAGCTTTCTTT.

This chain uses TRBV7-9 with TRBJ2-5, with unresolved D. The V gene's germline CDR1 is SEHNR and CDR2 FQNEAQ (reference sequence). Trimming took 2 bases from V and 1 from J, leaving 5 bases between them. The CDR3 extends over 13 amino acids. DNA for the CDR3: TGTGCCAGCAGCTTACCAGTCCAAGAGACCCAGTACTTC. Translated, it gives CASSLPVQETQYF.

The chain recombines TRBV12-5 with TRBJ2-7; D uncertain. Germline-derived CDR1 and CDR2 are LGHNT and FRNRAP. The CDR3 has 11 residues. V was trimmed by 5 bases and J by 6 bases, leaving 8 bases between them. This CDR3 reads CASGLLLEQYF. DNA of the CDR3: TGTGCTAGTGGTCTCCTCCTCGAGCAGTACTTC.

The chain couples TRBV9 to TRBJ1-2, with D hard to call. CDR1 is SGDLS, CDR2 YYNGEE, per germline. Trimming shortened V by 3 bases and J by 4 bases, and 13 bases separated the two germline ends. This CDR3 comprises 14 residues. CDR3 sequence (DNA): TGTGCCAGCAGCGCTGGGCGGGCCCCCTATGGCTACACCTTC. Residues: CASSAGRAPYGYTF.

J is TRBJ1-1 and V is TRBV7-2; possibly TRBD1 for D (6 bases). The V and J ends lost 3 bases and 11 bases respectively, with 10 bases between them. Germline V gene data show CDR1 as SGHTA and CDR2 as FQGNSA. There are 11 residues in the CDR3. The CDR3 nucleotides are TGTGCCAGCAGCTTTACAGGGTGGGCTTTCTTT. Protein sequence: CASSFTGWAFF.

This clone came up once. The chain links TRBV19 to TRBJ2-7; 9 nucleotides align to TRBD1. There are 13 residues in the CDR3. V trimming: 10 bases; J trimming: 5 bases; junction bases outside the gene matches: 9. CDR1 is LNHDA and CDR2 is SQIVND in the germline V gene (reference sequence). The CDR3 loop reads CATSDRGNDEQYF. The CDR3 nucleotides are TGTGCCACCTCGGACAGGGGTAATGACGAGCAGTACTTC.

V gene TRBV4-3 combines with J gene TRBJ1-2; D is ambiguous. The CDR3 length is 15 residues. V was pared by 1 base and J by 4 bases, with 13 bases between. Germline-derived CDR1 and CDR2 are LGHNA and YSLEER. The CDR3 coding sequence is TGCGCCAGCAGCCAAGGCGGGGTTTTCGGCTATGGCTACACCTTC. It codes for CASSQGGVFGYGYTF.

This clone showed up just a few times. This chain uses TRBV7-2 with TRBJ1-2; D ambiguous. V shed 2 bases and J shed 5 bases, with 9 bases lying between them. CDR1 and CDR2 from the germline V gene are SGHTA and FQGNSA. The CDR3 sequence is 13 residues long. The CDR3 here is CASSLMQYYGYTF. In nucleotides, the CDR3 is TGTGCCAGCAGCTTAATGCAGTATTATGGCTACACCTTC.

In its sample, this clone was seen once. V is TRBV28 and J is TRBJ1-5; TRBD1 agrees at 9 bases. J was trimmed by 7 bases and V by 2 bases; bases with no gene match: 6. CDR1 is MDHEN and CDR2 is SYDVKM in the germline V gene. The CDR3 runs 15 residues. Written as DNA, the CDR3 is TGTGCCAGCAGTTTACGGGGACAGGGATACCAGCCCCAGCATTTT. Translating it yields CASSLRGQGYQPQHF.

For the CDR3, the DNA is TGTGCCAGCAGCCTCCTGATTGGCCCCGTTGTAACTGAAGCTTTCTTT. Translating it yields CASSLLIGPVVTEAFF. The rearrangement links TRBV7-9 to TRBJ1-1; D unclear. The CDR3 length is 16 residues. V shed 5 bases and J shed 5 bases, with 21 bases lying between them. Germline V gene data show CDR1 as SEHNR and CDR2 as FQNEAQ (reference sequence).

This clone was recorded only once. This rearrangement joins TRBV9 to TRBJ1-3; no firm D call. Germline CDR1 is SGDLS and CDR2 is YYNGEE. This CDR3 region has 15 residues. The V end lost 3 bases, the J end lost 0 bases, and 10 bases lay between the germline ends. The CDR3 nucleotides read TGTGCCAGCAGCGACGAGCTGAGCTCTGGAAACACCATATATTTT. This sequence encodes CASSDELSSGNTIYF.